This note documents a single TCR beta chain sequence. Its antigen target is currently unknown. Base qualities are not recorded, but no much larger clone differs from it by a single base. The method was 5' RACE. The listed sequencing device is Illumina HiSeq 2000. A universal primer binding site was introduced by template switching, and a unique molecular identifier was present in the final cDNA, enabling accurate counting of TCR cDNA molecules. Specific primers in the conserved constant-segment region were used to synthesize first-strand cDNA for the TCR alpha and beta chains. To control for contamination, every cDNA library was double barcoded, receiving both a SMART-Mk sample barcode and Illumina barcodes. TruSeq adapter sequences along with Illumina sample barcodes were introduced in two successive PCR steps. The Illumina HiSeq platform was used with custom primers to sequence TCR alpha and beta cDNA libraries. On the study's bioinformatics: Raw reads were processed with MiGEC to extract unique molecular identifiers, and MiXCR was used to determine CDR3 positions. For each individual, recombination models were inferred using an EM algorithm with the repgenHMM and IGoR tools. Shared clonotype analysis was performed with the tcR package in R, normalizing sharing by the product of cloneset sizes. To study raw recombination free of thymic and clonal selection effects, out-of-frame nonproductive sequences were analyzed. TCRdb trimmed the raw reads at Q25, called clones with MiXCR and kept productive beta chains. Rows with one shared CDR3 protein collapse into an entry with the most common genes and DNA. The V and J calls were determined by TCRdb, not by the authors. The sample profile shows under 800,000 distinct CDR3 sequences; around 20% of them were found once. The ten most abundant clones make up more than 4% of the sample.

Only healthy Caucasian donors were included. Three pairs of female monozygotic twins, all aged roughly 18 to 30 years, made up the twin cohort. RNA for TCR libraries was isolated from peripheral blood mononuclear cells. The germline V gene (reference sequence) yields DFQATT for CDR1 and SNEGSKA for CDR2. V drops 4 bases and J drops 4 bases, leaving 23 bases in between. The CDR3 measures 16 amino acids from cysteine to phenylalanine. The sequence is cut down to CDR3 DNA, 48 bases in frame from base 1. The data are from a study of identical twins (dated by TCRdb to the mid-2010s). Study-wide context: To test whether fetal clonotypes persist, this study deep-sequenced TCR alpha and beta repertoires from monozygotic twins, from unrelated adults of various ages, and from cord blood. To rule out contamination, replicate twin experiments were performed at different times with different library preparation protocols. The paper as a whole reports these results and caveats: Excess twin sharing in beta out-of-frame sequences was weaker because fewer shared sequences lowered the signal-to-noise ratio. Because the same donors could not be followed over many years, conclusions were based on cross-sectional statistical analysis. Out-of-frame TCR alpha sequences shared between twins showed an excess of low generation-probability sequences compared with coincidental sharing between unrelated individuals. Fewer insertions were carried by abundant cord blood beta clonotypes, a similar but weaker trend appeared in young adult naive repertoires, and no such trend appeared in memory repertoires. Invariant T cells such as MAIT and iNKT could partly confound zero-insertion analyses, though diverse VJ usage argued against this for most clonotypes. In monozygotic twins, out-of-frame TCR alpha sharing was systematically underestimated by recombination models, although the models agreed with sharing between unrelated individuals.

These sequences were also reported in another study, on T cells expressing NK-cell markers. The second paper states: TCR beta-chain repertoires were profiled in sorted CD3+CD56+NKG2C+, CD3+CD56+NKG2C- and CD3+CD56-NKG2C+ T-cell subsets from several donors. Among the eight sequenced donors, seven were HCMV-seropositive and one was HCMV-seronegative. In several experiments an anti-gammadeltaTCR antibody was added to restrict sorting to alphabetaTCR-expressing T cells. In 5 to 7 donors, the dominant CD3+CD56+NKG2C+ clonotypes were found to rank among the top 10 CD8+ clonotypes and to make up about 1.0-7.5% of CD8+ T cells. Those dominant clonotypes were again the most abundant among CD3+CD56-NKG2C+ cells in a handful of donors, at about 25-65%. Whether the expanded NKG2C-expressing T cell clones were specific for HCMV antigens was left unclear. The eight sequenced donors were randomly selected healthy volunteers, three men and five women. HCMV-specific IgG was detected in serum with a commercial ELISA kit to determine HCMV serostatus. For roughly 6 donors, bulk peripheral blood T-cell repertoires were additionally sequenced from unsorted PBMC. Reads were demultiplexed and grouped by UMI with MIGEC, and clonotypes were assembled and quantified with MiTCR. To exclude erroneous sequences, any TCR cDNA sequence not supported by at least two reads was discarded. The tcR package was used for downstream repertoire analysis, and clonotypes were matched across fractions by CDR3 nucleotide sequence plus V segment. Antigen specificity was annotated against VDJdb with VDJmatch, allowing one amino acid substitution in CDR3.

Sequenced: PBMCs. This clonotype was obtained from a woman aged 18-29 years in good health. The rearrangement joined TRBV20-1 to TRBJ2-7, with a weak D call of TRBD2 (5 bases match). CDR3 region: CSATVYSIRDPYEQYF. The sequence in DNA is TGCAGTGCTACCGTCTACTCAATCCGGGATCCTTACGAGCAGTACTTC.